This T cell receptor (beta chain) came from a study of T cells after yellow fever vaccination. Findings and limits, study-wide: Just a small share of clonotypes turned up in the CD4 compartment as well as the CD8 compartment. Post-booster repertoires again held most primary-vaccination clones (about 95% CD4, roughly 88% CD8). Abundant clonotypes from the bulk population could contaminate FACS-sorted repertoires.

V was trimmed by 11 bases and J by 0 bases, leaving 18 bases between them. Germline values: CDR1 ENHRY, CDR2 SYGVKD. The CDR3 has 15 residues. In making TCR cDNA, 5'RACE template switching added a universal primer site and UMIs to it. One entry per CDR3 protein, called by TCRdb with MiXCR from the 5' RACE reads. The sample contains about 260,000 distinct CDR3 sequences, 10% to 15% of which appear only once. As regards this clonotype: Its specificity is not known.

V gene TRBV10-3 combines with J gene TRBJ2-3; a possible D gene is TRBD2 (6 bases). This sequence was found in a man aged 25-45 years who received the YFV17D yellow fever vaccine. The sequenced sample was CD4+ T cells sorted from PBMCs, obtained 45 days after the yellow fever booster vaccination. The CDR3 DNA reads as TGTGCCTCCCGGGAACGGGGGACTAGCACAGATACGCAGTATTTT. Translating it yields CASRERGTSTDTQYF.